This note documents a single TCR beta chain sequence. The data stem from a study of cytotoxic CD8 clonotypes in ibrutinib-treated CLL. The table came from immunoSEQ multiplex PCR; TCRdb's copy has only in-frame clones and leaves some out. This sample has tens of thousands of clones, with just under 70% found just once. The sequence was collected from a human donor with chronic lymphocytic leukemia. The source was PBMCs, collected after 24 months of ibrutinib treatment.

CDR3 sequence (DNA): TGTGCCAGCAGCTTGGGGACCGCTGGAAACACCATATATTTT. Translation gives CASSLGTAGNTIYF. This chain joins TRBV5-4 and TRBJ1-3; D gene unclear. Trimming pared 0 bases from V and 2 bases from J, leaving 6 bases between. The CDR3 sequence is 14 residues long. From germline, CDR1 is SGHNT and CDR2 YYREEE (reference sequence).